This T cell receptor (beta chain) derives from a study of cytomegalovirus exposure and HLA in healthy donors. PCR employed 60 Vbeta and 13 Jbeta primers. Repertoires were generated with immunoSEQ multiplex PCR, while TCRdb's copy carries only in-frame clones and drops some. Here the sample spans some 250,000 clones, roughly 82% being singletons. The germline gives CDR1 SGHAT, CDR2 FQNNGV. The ends lost 2 bases at V and 5 bases at J; junction bases unmatched: 4. CDR3 length equals 14 residues. The receptor was isolated from a woman between 40 and 50 years old in good health and CMV-seropositive. Specimen: PBMCs. The chain recombines TRBV11-2 with TRBJ2-7, with TRBD2 identical over 9 bases. The CDR3 spells CASSLRGTSNEQYF. The CDR3, as DNA: TGTGCCAGCAGCTTAAGGGGGACTAGCAACGAGCAGTACTTC.